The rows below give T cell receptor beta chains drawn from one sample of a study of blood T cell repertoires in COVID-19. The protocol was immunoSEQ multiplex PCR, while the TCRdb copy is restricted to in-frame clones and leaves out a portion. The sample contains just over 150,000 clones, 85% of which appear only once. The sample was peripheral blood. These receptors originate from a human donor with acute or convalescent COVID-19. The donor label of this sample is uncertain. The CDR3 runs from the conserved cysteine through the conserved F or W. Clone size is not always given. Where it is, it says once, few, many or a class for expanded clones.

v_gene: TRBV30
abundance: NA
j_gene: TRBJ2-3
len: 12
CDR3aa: CAWTGGGDTQYF

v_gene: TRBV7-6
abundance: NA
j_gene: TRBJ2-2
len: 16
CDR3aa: CASSHNRESSTGELFF

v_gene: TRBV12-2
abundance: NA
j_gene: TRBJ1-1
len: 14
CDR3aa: CASRLAGGQSEAFF

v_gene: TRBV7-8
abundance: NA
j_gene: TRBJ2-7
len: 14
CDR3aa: CASSLERYSYEQYF

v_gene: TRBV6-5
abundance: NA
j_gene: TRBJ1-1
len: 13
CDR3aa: CASRETGRTEAFF

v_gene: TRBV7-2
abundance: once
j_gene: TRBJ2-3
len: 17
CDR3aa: CASSPKVGGGASDTQYF

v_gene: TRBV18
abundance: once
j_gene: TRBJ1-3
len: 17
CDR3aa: CASSPPASSRGGDTIYF

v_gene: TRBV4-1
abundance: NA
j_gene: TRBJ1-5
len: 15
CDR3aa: CASSGIQGTHQPQHF

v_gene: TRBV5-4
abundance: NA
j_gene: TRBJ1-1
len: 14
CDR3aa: CASSTGQGDTEAFF

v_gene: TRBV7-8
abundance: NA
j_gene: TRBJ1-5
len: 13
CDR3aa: CASSLMRGQPQHF

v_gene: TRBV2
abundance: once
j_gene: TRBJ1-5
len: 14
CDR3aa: CASSEARRGQPQHF

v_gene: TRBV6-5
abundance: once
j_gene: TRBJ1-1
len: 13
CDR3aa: CAGGEHTNTEAFF

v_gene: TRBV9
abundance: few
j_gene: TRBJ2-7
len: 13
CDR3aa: CASSGEVRSEQYF

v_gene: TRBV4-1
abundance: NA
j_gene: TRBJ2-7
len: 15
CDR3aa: CASSLLAGGPHEQYF

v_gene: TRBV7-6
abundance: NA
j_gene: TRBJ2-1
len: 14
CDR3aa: CASSLSGSYNEQFF

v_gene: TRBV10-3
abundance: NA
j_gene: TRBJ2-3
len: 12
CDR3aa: CAIAGDTDTQYF

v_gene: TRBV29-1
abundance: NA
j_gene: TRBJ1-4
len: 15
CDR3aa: CSVVKTDATNEKLFF

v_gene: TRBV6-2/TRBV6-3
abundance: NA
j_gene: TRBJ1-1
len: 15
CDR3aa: CASSYHDRQNTEAFF

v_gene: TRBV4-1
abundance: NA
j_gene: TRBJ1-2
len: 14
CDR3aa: CASSQTGTGVGYTF

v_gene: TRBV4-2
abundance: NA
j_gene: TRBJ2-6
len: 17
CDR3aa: CASSQYHDSSGANVLTF

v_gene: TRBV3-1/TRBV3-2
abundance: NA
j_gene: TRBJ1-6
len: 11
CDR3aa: CASSQDRNLHF

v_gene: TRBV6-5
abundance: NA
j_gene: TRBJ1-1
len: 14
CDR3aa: CASRDRGWNTEAFF

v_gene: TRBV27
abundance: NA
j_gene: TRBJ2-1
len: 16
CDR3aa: CASSRIGWGPYNEQFF

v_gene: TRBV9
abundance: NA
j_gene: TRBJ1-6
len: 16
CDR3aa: CASSDQQGAHNSPLHF

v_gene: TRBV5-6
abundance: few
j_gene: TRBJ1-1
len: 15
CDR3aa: CASSFRQGADTEAFF

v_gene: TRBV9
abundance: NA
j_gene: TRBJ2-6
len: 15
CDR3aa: CASSTGGPRANVLTF

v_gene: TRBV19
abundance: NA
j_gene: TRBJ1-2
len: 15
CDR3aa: CASSRRISGVYGYTF

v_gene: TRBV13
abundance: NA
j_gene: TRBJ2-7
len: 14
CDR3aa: CASSLLQGAYEQYF

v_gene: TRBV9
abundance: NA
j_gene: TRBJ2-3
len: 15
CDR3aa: CASSVEGAFTDTQYF

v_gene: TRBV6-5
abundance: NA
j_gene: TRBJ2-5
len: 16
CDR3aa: CASSYSPSGGQETQYF

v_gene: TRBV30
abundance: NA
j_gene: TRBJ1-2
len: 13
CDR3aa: CAWSTGFYYGYTF

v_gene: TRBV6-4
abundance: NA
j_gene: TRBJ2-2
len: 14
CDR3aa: CASSDQGDTGELFF